This T cell receptor beta chain comes out of a study of cytomegalovirus exposure and HLA in healthy donors. Looking at the study overall: Early released data comprised some 91 million unique TCRs from HLA-typed donors.

V lost 4 bases, J lost 0 bases, and 9 bases lay in between. The CDR3 spans 14 residues. Germline CDR1 SNHLY, CDR2 FYNNEI. PCR was performed using 60 Vbeta and 13 Jbeta primers. Repertoires were generated with immunoSEQ multiplex PCR, while TCRdb's copy carries only in-frame clones and drops some. The profile shows 130,000 to 150,000 clones, approximately 79% of them singletons. Whole-study results and caveats: Cytomegalovirus status was reportedly diagnosed by the classifier with high sensitivity and specificity. TCR beta V- and J-gene trimming was later associated with a missense DCLRE1C variant. Segments of the TCR beta V type were, in most cases, productive about 90% or about 30% of the time in an earlier analysis.

On this clone: The antigen is unknown.

The TCR originated in a woman between 35 and 50 years old in good health and CMV-seropositive. This chain joins TRBV2 and TRBJ1-1; D is unresolved. The sequencing sample was made of PBMCs. The CDR3 nucleotides are TGTGCCAGCAGTGCTCTCGTTGTGAACACTGAAGCTTTCTTT. This sequence encodes CASSALVVNTEAFF. The full variable domain, its missing parts supplied by reference TRBV2 and TRBJ1-1, is EPEVTQTPSHQVTQMGQEVILRCVPISNHLYFYWYRQILGQKVEFLVSFYNNEISEKSEIFDDQFSVERPDGSNFTLKIRSTKLEDSAMYFCASSALVVNTEAFFGQGTRLTVV.